The TCR beta chain under discussion was sequenced for a study of T-cell memory formation after mild COVID-19. The study's findings and limits: Second-wave clones with a day 37 peak had unconfirmed SARS-CoV-2 specificity.

Of note for this clonotype: Its matching antigen is unknown.

Germline V gene data show CDR1 as GTSNPN and CDR2 as SVGIG (reference sequence). Between the trimmed V and J ends, which lost 3 bases and 8 bases, there was a span of 23 bases. CDR3 size: 16 residues. MiXCR, applied by TCRdb to the 5' RACE reads, yields one record per CDR3 protein. The sample includes about 350,000 distinct CDR3 sequences, around 15% of them seen just once. This TCR came from a man between 18 and 29 years old who had mild COVID-19 (a few samples of this study predate the infection). Cell type and time point are not known. The chain couples TRBV30 to TRBJ2-1; D possibly uses TRBD1 or TRBD2 (5 bases each). The material sequenced was PBMCs or a T cell subset sorted from them (not recorded which). The CDR3 DNA is TGTGCCTGGAGACTCACCGGGACCACCTCTCTGGATGAGCAGTTCTTC. Its protein product is CAWRLTGTTSLDEQFF.